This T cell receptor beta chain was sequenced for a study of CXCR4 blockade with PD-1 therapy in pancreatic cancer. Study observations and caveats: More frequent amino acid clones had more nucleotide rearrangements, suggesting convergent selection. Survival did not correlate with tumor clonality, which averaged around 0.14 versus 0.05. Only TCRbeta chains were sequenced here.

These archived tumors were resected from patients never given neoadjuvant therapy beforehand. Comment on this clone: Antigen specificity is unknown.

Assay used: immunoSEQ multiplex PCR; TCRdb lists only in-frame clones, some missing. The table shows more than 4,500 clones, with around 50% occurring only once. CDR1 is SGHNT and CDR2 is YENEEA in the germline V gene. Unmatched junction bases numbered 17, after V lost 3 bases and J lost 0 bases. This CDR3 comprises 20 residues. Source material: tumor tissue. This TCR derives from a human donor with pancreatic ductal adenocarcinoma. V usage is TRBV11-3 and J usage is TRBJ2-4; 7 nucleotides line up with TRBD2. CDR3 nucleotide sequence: TGTGCCAGCAGCTTGGCTGGTCTAGGGAGCGGGGCCAGAGCCAAAAACATTCAGTACTTC. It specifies CASSLAGLGSGARAKNIQYF. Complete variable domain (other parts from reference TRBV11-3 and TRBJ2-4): EAGVVQSPRYKIIEKKQPVAFWCNPISGHNTLYWYLQNLGQGPELLIRYENEEAVDDSQLPKDRFSAERLKGVDSTLKIQPAELGDSAVYLCASSLAGLGSGARAKNIQYFGAGTRLSVL.